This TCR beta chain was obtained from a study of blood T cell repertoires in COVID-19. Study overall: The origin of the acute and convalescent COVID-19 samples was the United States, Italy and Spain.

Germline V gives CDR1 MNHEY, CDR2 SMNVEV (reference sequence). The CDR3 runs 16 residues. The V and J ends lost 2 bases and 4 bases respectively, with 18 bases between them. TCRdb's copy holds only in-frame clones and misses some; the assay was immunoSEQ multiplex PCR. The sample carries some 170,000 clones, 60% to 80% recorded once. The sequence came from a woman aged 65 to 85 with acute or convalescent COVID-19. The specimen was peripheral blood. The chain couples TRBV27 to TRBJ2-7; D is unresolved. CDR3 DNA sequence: TGTGCCAGCAGTTTAGTCCCTGACCCCCTAGGATACGAGCAGTACTTC. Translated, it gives CASSLVPDPLGYEQYF.